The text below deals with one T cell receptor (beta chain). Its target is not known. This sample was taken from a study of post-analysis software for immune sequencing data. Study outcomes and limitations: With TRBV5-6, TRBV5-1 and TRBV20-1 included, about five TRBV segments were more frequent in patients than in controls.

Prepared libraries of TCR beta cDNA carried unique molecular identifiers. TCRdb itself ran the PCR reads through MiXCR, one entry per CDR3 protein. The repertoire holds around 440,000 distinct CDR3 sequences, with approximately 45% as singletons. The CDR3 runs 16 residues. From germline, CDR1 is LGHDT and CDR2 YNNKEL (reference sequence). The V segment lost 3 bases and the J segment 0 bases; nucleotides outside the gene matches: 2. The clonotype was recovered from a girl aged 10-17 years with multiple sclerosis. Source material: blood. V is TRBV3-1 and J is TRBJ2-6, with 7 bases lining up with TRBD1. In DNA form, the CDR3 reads TGTGCCAGCAGCCAGAGACAGGGCTCTGGGGCCAACGTCCTGACTTTC. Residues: CASSQRQGSGANVLTF.